The 18 T cell receptor beta chains below were found in one sample sequenced in a study of graft-versus-host responses after intestinal transplantation. Profiling relied on immunoSEQ multiplex PCR, and the TCRdb table lists in-frame clones only, not all of them. Among about 84,000 clones, around 93% were seen once, and the ten largest hold 0.3% to 0.45%. Antigens for these TCRs are unknown. This specimen consisted of unstimulated CD4+ T cells sorted from spleen or lymph node cells, obtained before transplant. The receptors originated from a human donor who was the organ donor for an intestinal transplant.

The chain combines TRBV7-9 with TRBJ2-1, with 7 positions matching TRBD1. Germline-derived CDR1 and CDR2 are SEHNR and FQNEAQ (reference sequence). The CDR3 is 14 residues long. With 5 bases clipped from V and 7 bases from J, the junction kept 8 bases outside the gene matches. CDR3 bases: TGTGCCAGCAGCCGGGACAGAGGGGAGAATGAGCAGTTCTTC. Translated, it gives CASSRDRGENEQFF.

This clone was counted only a few times. The CDR3 reads CASFRSTEAFF. The DNA for the CDR3 is TGTGCCAGCTTCCGGAGCACTGAAGCTTTCTTT. This chain links TRBV6-5 with TRBJ1-1; D remains ambiguous. V lost 8 bases and J lost 4, with 8 bases in between. CDR1 and CDR2 from the germline V gene are MNHEY and SVGAGI. This CDR3 contains 11 residues.

The CDR3 region is CSATREYEQYF. The DNA of the CDR3 is TGCAGTGCTACCCGGGAGTACGAGCAGTACTTC. V and J are TRBV20-1 and TRBJ2-7; tentatively, D is TRBD2 (6 bases). Germline assignment: CDR1 DFQATT and CDR2 SNEGSKA (reference sequence). The CDR3 extends over 11 amino acids. Trimming left V 4 bases short and J 4 bases short, with 8 bases between.

J is TRBJ2-3 and V is TRBV28, with D perhaps TRBD1 (7 bases). CDR1 is MDHEN, CDR2 SYDVKM, per germline. The CDR3 spans 16 residues. The V end was cut by 4 bases, the J end by 6 bases, with 20 bases between. The CDR3 sequence: CASSSRGRGERDTQYF. DNA of the CDR3: TGTGCCAGCAGTTCCAGGGGCAGGGGGGAGAGGGATACGCAGTATTTT.

The chain is built from TRBV19 and TRBJ2-1, with TRBD2 matching over 7 bases. Unmatched junction bases numbered 7, after V lost 3 bases and J lost 5 bases. Germline V CDR1 and CDR2: LNHDA, SQIVND (reference sequence). The CDR3 covers 15 residues. The CDR3 nucleotides read TGTGCCAGTAGTATGGGGGGGAGTAGGCACAATGAGCAGTTCTTC. This codes for CASSMGGSRHNEQFF. Variable domain in full (rest from reference TRBV19 and TRBJ2-1): DGGITQSPKYLFRKEGQNVTLSCEQNLNHDAMYWYRQDPGQGLRLIYYSQIVNDFQKGDIAEGYSVSREKKESFPLTVTSAQKNPTAFYLCASSMGGSRHNEQFFGPGTRLTVL.

The chain is built from TRBV21-1 and TRBJ2-1; TRBD1 is the table's D call, not checked against the DNA. TRBV21-1 is noted as a pseudogene. CDR3 length equals 17 residues. Here the CDR3 DNA reads TGTGCCAGCAGCACAAAGGGAGACAGGGGAACGTTCAATGAGCAGTTCTTC. Residues: CASSTKGDRGTFNEQFF.

This chain links TRBV27 with TRBJ2-7; TRBD1 is a possible D gene (6 bases). V lost 6 bases and J 3 bases, leaving 18 bases between the germline ends. There are 15 residues in the CDR3. Germline assignment: CDR1 MNHEY and CDR2 SMNVEV (reference sequence). CDR3 nucleotides: TGTGCCAGCAGCCGTTACCGGACAGAGAACTACGAGCAGTACTTC. This sequence encodes CASSRYRTENYEQYF.

The rearrangement joins TRBV5-1 to TRBJ2-7; no definite D call. Trimming cost V 0 bases and J 0 bases, with 10 bases left between them. The CDR3 covers 15 residues. Germline assignment: CDR1 SGHRS and CDR2 YFSETQ. For the CDR3, the DNA is TGCGCCAGCAGCTTGGAGCCACACTACTCCTACGAGCAGTACTTC. This gives the protein CASSLEPHYSYEQYF.

V and J are TRBV28 and TRBJ1-1, with 7 bases that match TRBD1. The V gene end was trimmed by 4 bases and the J gene end by 0 bases; junction bases not matched to a gene: 5. CDR1 and CDR2 from the germline V gene are MDHEN and SYDVKM. The CDR3 spans 15 residues. Here the CDR3 DNA reads TGTGCCAGCAGTTCGGGGACAGCCATGAACACTGAAGCTTTCTTT. Its translation: CASSSGTAMNTEAFF.

V is TRBV7-2 and J is TRBJ2-5, with D unresolved. CDR1 is SGHTA, CDR2 FQGNSA, per germline. CDR3 size: 15 residues. With 0 bases removed from V and 0 bases from J, the gap between germline ends came to 8 bases. The CDR3 reads CASSLAGGNQETQYF. The DNA for the CDR3 is TGTGCCAGCAGCTTAGCTGGTGGCAACCAAGAGACCCAGTACTTC.

The chain recombines TRBV29-1 with TRBJ2-5; a weak D match, TRBD2 (6 bases). The germline V gene encodes CDR1 SQVTM and CDR2 ANQGSEA. V dropped 4 bases and J dropped 5 bases, with 14 bases sitting between them. CDR3 length: 13 amino acids. CDR3 sequence: CSVGRGSRETQYF. The CDR3 nucleotides read TGCAGCGTTGGTCGGGGGTCTCGGGAGACCCAGTACTTC.

The genes are TRBV5-1 and TRBJ1-1, with 7 bases aligning to TRBD1. V gave up 2 bases and J gave up 0 bases; unmatched junction bases: 10. The CDR3 is made up of 17 amino acids. Germline lookup yields CDR1 SGHRS and CDR2 YFSETQ. In DNA, the CDR3 is TGCGCCAGCAGCTTATCCAGGGACAGCTATATGAACACTGAAGCTTTCTTT. Translation gives CASSLSRDSYMNTEAFF.

The J gene is TRBJ2-7, the V gene TRBV11-1; TRBD2 is a possible D gene (7 bases). Germline V gene sequence: CDR1 SGHAT, CDR2 FQDESV (reference sequence). V shed 5 bases and J shed 2 bases, with 13 bases lying between them. The CDR3 loop spans 14 amino acids. The CDR3 DNA reads TGTGCCAGCAGCGGGGGGGAGGGGGCCTACGAGCAGTACTTC. Its translation is CASSGGEGAYEQYF.

The chain employs TRBV18 and TRBJ1-6, with unresolved D. The CDR3 spans 15 residues. Germline CDR1 KGHSH, CDR2 LQKENI. Trimming pared 3 bases from V and 8 bases from J, leaving 14 bases between. The CDR3 region has the DNA TGTGCCAGCTCACCGCTCGGGGTATCGGATTCACCCCTCCACTTT. It yields the protein CASSPLGVSDSPLHF.

This chain connects TRBV18 to TRBJ2-1; TRBD2 agrees at 11 bases. The CDR3 runs 18 residues. J lost 8 bases, V lost 1 base, and 13 bases had no gene match. The germline gives CDR1 KGHSH, CDR2 LQKENI. In nucleotides, the CDR3 is TGTGCCAGCTCACCACGGGTAGCGGGGGGGCGCTACGGTTATGAGCAGTTCTTC. Its protein is CASSPRVAGGRYGYEQFF.

This sequence joins TRBV5-4 and TRBJ1-6; tentative D call: TRBD1 (5 bases). Looked up from germline, CDR1 is SGHNT and CDR2 is YYREEE (reference sequence). The ends were cut back, 2 bases at V and 5 bases at J, with 14 bases in the middle. The length of the CDR3 is 16 residues. The CDR3 here is CASSFVQGMDNSPLHF. CDR3 DNA sequence: TGTGCCAGCAGCTTCGTCCAGGGTATGGATAATTCACCCCTCCACTTT. The variable domain in full, completed from reference TRBV5-4 and TRBJ1-6, reads ETGVTQSPTHLIKTRGQQVTLRCSSQSGHNTVSWYQQALGQGPQFIFQYYREEENGRGNFPPRFSGLQFPNYSSELNVNALELDDSALYLCASSFVQGMDNSPLHFGNGTRLTVT.

A remark on this clone: Sequence at one end of the junction differs from germline and may be a read error. The gene calls are TRBV27 and TRBJ1-1, with 8 bases matching TRBD1. The CDR3 runs to 13 residues. The germline gives CDR1 MNHEY, CDR2 SMNVEV (reference sequence). The CDR3 loop is CASSPDRETGAFF. CDR3 in DNA: TGTGCCAGCAGTCCGGACAGGGAGACTGGAGCTTTCTTT.

This clone was observed a single time. Here the CDR3 reads CASSAGTVRSGNTIYF. As DNA, the CDR3 is TGTGCCAGCAGTGCCGGGACAGTCCGCTCTGGAAACACCATATATTTT. V usage is TRBV6-1 and J usage is TRBJ1-3, with TRBD1 matching 7 bases. CDR3 length: 16 amino acids. CDR1 and CDR2 from the germline V gene are MNHNS and SASEGT. J was trimmed by 0 bases and V by 4 bases; bases with no gene match: 6.